This passage covers 13 T cell receptor beta chains from one sample sequenced in a study of T cell clones after liver transplantation. Data came from immunoSEQ multiplex PCR; TCRdb stores just in-frame clones and leaves some out. The repertoire holds over 45,000 clones, with roughly 74% as singletons. The sequenced sample was CD4+ T cells from blood, obtained more than 53 months after liver transplant. All receptors derive from a human patient who received a liver transplant. Some of these T cells may belong to the graft donor.

The chain is built from TRBV5-6 and TRBJ2-7, with D hard to call. Germline V CDR1 and CDR2: SGHDT, YYEEEE. Trimming removed 0 bases at V and 4 bases at J, with 5 bases between. This CDR3 region has 12 residues. In DNA, the CDR3 is TGTGCCAGCAGCTTGGGGGTGTACGAGCAGTACTTC. This encodes CASSLGVYEQYF.

The CDR3 region is CASSQVSSSPLHF. The CDR3 DNA reads as TGTGCCAGCAGCCAAGTCTCATCGTCACCCCTCCACTTT. The rearrangement joins TRBV14 to TRBJ1-6; D is unresolved. The V end was cut by 1 base, the J end by 10 bases, with 8 bases between. CDR3 size: 13 residues. Germline V lookup: CDR1 SGHDN, CDR2 FVKESK.

The chain combines TRBV29-1 with TRBJ2-7, with D perhaps TRBD1 (5 bases). The germline V gene has CDR1 SQVTM and CDR2 ANQGSEA. V lost 4 bases to trimming and J lost 1 base, with 11 bases between them. This CDR3 is built from 13 residues. The CDR3 sequence: CSVGQSSSYEQYF. The CDR3 DNA reads as TGCAGCGTTGGACAGTCTTCTTCCTACGAGCAGTACTTC.

This clone was detected a few times. The chain joins TRBV28 to TRBJ1-1; D is uncertain. This CDR3 has 14 residues. Germline values: CDR1 MDHEN, CDR2 SYDVKM. V was cut by 2 bases and J by 5 bases, with 12 bases left in between. CDR3 sequence reads: CASSLGQLRTEAFF. CDR3 coding DNA: TGTGCCAGCAGTTTAGGCCAGCTGAGGACTGAAGCTTTCTTT. The complete variable domain, with remaining parts taken from reference TRBV28 and TRBJ1-1, reads DVKVTQSSRYLVKRTGEKVFLECVQDMDHENMFWYRQDPGLGLRLIYFSYDVKMKEKGDIPEGYSVSREKKERFSLILESASTNQTSMYLCASSLGQLRTEAFFGQGTRLTVV.

The V call is TRBV5-5, the J call TRBJ1-1, with D hard to call. This CDR3 has 14 amino acids. The germline V and J ends were trimmed by 0 bases and 5 bases, with 11 bases remaining between them. Germline loops: CDR1 SGHKS, CDR2 YYEKEE (reference sequence). In DNA, the CDR3 is TGTGCCAGCAGCTTGGGATCAGGTGGGACTGAAGCTTTCTTT. The encoded protein is CASSLGSGGTEAFF.

This clone has a handful of counts. The chain employs TRBV5-6 and TRBJ1-2; the match to TRBD1 covers 8 bases. Germline loops: CDR1 SGHDT, CDR2 YYEEEE. V lost 2 bases and J lost 0; bases outside the gene matches: 3. The CDR3 extends over 15 amino acids. The CDR3 DNA reads TGTGCCAGCAGCTTCGGGGACAGGCCTAACTATGGCTACACCTTC. Protein: CASSFGDRPNYGYTF. The full variable domain, with the rest looked up from reference TRBV5-6 and TRBJ1-2, is DAGVTQSPTHLIKTRGQQVTLRCSPKSGHDTVSWYQQALGQGPQFIFQYYEEEERQRGNFPDRFSGHQFPNYSSELNVNALLLGDSALYLCASSFGDRPNYGYTFGSGTRLTVV.

This clone appeared a few times. The rearrangement joins TRBV2 to TRBJ1-2, with D possibly TRBD1 on 5 matching bases. Trimming stripped 5 bases from V and 4 bases from J, with 11 bases between. Germline-derived CDR1 and CDR2 are SNHLY and FYNNEI. The CDR3 is made up of 13 amino acids. The CDR3 loop reads CASSQTDFYGYTF. Written as DNA, the CDR3 is TGTGCCAGCAGTCAGACAGATTTCTATGGCTACACCTTC.

The table lists this clone with a few counts. The V gene is TRBV18, the J gene TRBJ2-2, with 8 bases fitting TRBD1. V lost 8 bases and J lost 2; bases outside the gene matches: 7. Germline V gene sequence: CDR1 KGHSH, CDR2 LQKENI. The CDR3 is 15 residues long. CDR3: CASPQGQENTGELFF. The CDR3 nucleotides read TGTGCCAGCCCGCAGGGACAGGAAAACACCGGGGAGCTGTTTTTT.

The V call is TRBV5-4, the J call TRBJ2-2, with TRBD2 matching 10 bases. Germline CDR1 SGHNT, CDR2 YYREEE (reference sequence). The V gene end was trimmed by 0 bases and the J gene end by 8 bases; junction bases not matched to a gene: 7. The CDR3 consists of 16 residues. The CDR3: CASSLAASGGAGELFF. DNA of the CDR3: TGTGCCAGCAGCTTGGCAGCAAGCGGGGGGGCTGGGGAGCTGTTTTTT.

The chain combines TRBV7-9 with TRBJ1-4; tentative D call: TRBD1 (5 bases). The CDR3 is 15 residues long. V shed 5 bases and J shed 7 bases, with 17 bases lying between them. CDR1 SEHNR and CDR2 FQNEAQ come from the germline V gene (reference sequence). CDR3 nucleotide sequence: TGTGCCAGCAGCCCCCGGGGGGGAGAATTTGAAAAACTGTTTTTT. Translated, it gives CASSPRGGEFEKLFF. Drawing the rest from reference TRBV7-9 and TRBJ1-4, the complete variable domain is DTGVSQNPRHKITKRGQNVTFRCDPISEHNRLYWYRQTLGQGPEFLTYFQNEAQLEKSRLLSDRFSAERPKGSFSTLEIQRTEQGDSAMYLCASSPRGGEFEKLFFGSGTQLSVL.

J is TRBJ2-2 and V is TRBV9; 7 bases match TRBD1. The CDR3 loop spans 15 amino acids. The trim removed 3 bases at V and 3 bases at J, leaving 5 bases unmatched. CDR1 is SGDLS, CDR2 YYNGEE, per germline. CDR3 in amino acids: CASSARDSYTGELFF. CDR3 DNA: TGTGCCAGCAGCGCCCGGGACAGCTACACCGGGGAGCTGTTTTTT.

This clone was seen once. The chain has TRBV13 and TRBJ1-5; D is unclear. Trimming took off 5 bases at V and 2 bases at J, with 13 bases between the two ends. In germline, CDR1 is PRHDT, CDR2 FYEKMQ (reference sequence). The length of the CDR3 is 15 residues. The DNA of the CDR3 is TGTGCCAGCAGCCTCGGACCCTGGGGCAATCAGCCCCAGCATTTT. Translation gives CASSLGPWGNQPQHF.

This clone has only a few counts. The V call is TRBV29-1, the J call TRBJ2-1; no clear D. Germline V gene data show CDR1 as SQVTM and CDR2 as ANQGSEA. The V end lost 4 bases, the J end lost 4 bases, and 11 bases lay between the germline ends. CDR3 length: 13 residues. The CDR3 sequence is CSVVIPGYNEQFF. In DNA, the CDR3 is TGCAGCGTTGTGATTCCAGGATACAATGAGCAGTTCTTC.